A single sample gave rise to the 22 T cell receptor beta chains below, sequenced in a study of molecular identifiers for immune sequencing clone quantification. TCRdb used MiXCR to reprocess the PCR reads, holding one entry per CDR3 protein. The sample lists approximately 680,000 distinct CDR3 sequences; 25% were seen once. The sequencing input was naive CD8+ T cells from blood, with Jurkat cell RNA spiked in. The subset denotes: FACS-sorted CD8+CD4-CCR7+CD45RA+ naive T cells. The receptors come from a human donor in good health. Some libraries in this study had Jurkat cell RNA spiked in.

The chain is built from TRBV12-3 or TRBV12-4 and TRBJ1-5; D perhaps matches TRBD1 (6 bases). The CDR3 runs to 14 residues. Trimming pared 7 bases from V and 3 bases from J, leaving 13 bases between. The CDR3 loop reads CASTTGSSNQPQHF. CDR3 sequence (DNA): TGTGCCAGCACCACAGGGTCGTCCAATCAGCCCCAGCATTTT.

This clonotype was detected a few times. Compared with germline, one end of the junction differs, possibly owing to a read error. The CDR3 DNA reads TGTGCCTGGAGTCCCGGACAGGGGGTCAAAAACGTTCAGTACTTC. This codes for CAWSPGQGVKNVQYF. The chain joins TRBV30 to TRBJ2-4; 10 bases line up with TRBD1. Germline loops: CDR1 GTSNPN, CDR2 SVGIG (reference sequence). The CDR3 covers 15 residues.

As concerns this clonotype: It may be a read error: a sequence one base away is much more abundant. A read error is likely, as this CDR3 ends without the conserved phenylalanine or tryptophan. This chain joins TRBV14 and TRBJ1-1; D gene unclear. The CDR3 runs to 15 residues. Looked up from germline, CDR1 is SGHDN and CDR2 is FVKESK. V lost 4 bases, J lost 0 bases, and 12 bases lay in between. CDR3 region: CASSPWTSLNTEAFL. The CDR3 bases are TGTGCCAGCAGCCCTTGGACCTCCTTGAACACTGAAGCTTTCCTT.

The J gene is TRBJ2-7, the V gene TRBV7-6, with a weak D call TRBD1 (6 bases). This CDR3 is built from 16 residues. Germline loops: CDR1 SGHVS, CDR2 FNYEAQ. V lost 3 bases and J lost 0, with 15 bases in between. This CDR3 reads CASSLTRTESSYEQYF. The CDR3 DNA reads TGTGCCAGCAGCTTGACCCGGACAGAATCCTCCTACGAGCAGTACTTC.

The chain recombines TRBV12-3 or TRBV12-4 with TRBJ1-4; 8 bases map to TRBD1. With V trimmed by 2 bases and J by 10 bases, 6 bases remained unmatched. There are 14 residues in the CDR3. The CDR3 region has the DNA TGTGCCAGCAGTTTACAGGGGGCCAGGGGAAAACTGTTTTTT. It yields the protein CASSLQGARGKLFF.

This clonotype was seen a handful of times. The CDR3 protein is CASSFSPGQSYEQYF. As DNA, the CDR3 is TGTGCCAGCAGTTTCTCCCCGGGACAGTCCTACGAGCAGTACTTC. This chain uses TRBV27 with TRBJ2-7; 7 nucleotides match TRBD1. Germline V CDR1 and CDR2: MNHEY, SMNVEV (reference sequence). Trimming removed 3 bases from V and 1 base from J; junction bases left unmatched: 6. The CDR3 runs 15 residues.

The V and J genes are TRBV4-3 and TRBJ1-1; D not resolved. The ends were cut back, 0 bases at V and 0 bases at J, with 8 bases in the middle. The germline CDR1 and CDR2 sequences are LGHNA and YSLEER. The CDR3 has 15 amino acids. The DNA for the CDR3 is TGCGCCAGCAGCCAAGACGCGCCAATGAACACTGAAGCTTTCTTT. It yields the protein CASSQDAPMNTEAFF.

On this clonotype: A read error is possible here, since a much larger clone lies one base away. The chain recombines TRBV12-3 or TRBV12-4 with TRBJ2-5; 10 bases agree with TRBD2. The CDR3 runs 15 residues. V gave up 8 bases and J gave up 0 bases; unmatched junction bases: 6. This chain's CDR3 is CASGVGLAYQETQYF. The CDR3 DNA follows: TGTGCCAGCGGCGTGGGACTAGCGTACCAAGAGACCCAGTACTTC.

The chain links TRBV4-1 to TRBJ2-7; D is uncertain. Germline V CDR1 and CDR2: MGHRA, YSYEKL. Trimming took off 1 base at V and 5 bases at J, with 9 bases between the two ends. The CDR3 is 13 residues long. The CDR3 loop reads CASSQVGGDEQYF. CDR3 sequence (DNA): TGCGCCAGCAGCCAAGTCGGTGGAGACGAGCAGTACTTC.

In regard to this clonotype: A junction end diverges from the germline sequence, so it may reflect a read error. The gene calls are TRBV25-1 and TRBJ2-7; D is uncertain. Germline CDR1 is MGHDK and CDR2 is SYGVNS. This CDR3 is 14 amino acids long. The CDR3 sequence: CARSVREVDYEQYF. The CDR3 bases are TGTGCCAGGAGTGTAAGGGAAGTGGACTACGAGCAGTACTTC.

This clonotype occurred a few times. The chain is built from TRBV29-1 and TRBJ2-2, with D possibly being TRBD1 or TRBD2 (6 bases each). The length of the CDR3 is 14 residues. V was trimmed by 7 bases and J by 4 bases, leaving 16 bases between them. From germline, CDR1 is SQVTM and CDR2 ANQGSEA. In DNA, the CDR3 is TGCAGCGCCGATGTGGGGGGCGGCACCGGGGAGCTGTTTTTT. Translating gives CSADVGGGTGELFF.

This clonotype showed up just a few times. The CDR3 spells CASSPPYLGGTGELFF. CDR3 nucleotide sequence: TGTGCCAGCAGCCCCCCTTACCTAGGAGGAACCGGGGAGCTGTTTTTT. The chain recombines TRBV7-2 with TRBJ2-2, with D possibly matching TRBD2 (5 bases). V was pared by 5 bases and J by 5 bases, with 18 bases between. CDR3 length equals 16 residues. The germline gives CDR1 SGHTA, CDR2 FQGNSA. The variable domain in full, with the rest retrieved from reference TRBV7-2 and TRBJ2-2, is GAGVSQSPSNKVTEKGKDVELRCDPISGHTALYWYRQSLGQGLEFLIYFQGNSAPDKSGLPSDRFSAERTGGSVSTLTIQRTQQEDSAVYLCASSPPYLGGTGELFFGEGSRLTVL.

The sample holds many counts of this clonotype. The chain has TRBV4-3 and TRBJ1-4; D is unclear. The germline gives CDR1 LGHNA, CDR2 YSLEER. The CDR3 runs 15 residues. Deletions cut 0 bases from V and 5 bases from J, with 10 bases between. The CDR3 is CASSQENSENEKLFF. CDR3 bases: TGCGCCAGCAGCCAAGAAAACAGCGAAAATGAAAAACTGTTTTTT.

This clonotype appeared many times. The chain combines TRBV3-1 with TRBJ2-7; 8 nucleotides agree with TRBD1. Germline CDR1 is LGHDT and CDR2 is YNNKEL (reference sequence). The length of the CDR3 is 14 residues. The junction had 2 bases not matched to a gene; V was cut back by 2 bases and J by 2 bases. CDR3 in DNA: TGTGCCAGCAGCCAAAGGGACAGGCCCTACGAGCAGTACTTC. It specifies CASSQRDRPYEQYF.

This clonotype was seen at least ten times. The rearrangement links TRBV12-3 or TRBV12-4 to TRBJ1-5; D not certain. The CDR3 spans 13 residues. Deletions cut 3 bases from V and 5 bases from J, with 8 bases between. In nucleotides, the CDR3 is TGTGCCAGCAGTTTCACCCGGGATCAGCCCCAGCATTTT. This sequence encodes CASSFTRDQPQHF.

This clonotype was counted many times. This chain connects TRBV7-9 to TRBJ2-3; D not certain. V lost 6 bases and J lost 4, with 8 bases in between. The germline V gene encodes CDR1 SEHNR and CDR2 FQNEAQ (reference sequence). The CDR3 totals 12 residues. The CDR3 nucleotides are TGTGCCAGCAGGTTTGGCGCAGATACGCAGTATTTT. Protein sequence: CASRFGADTQYF.

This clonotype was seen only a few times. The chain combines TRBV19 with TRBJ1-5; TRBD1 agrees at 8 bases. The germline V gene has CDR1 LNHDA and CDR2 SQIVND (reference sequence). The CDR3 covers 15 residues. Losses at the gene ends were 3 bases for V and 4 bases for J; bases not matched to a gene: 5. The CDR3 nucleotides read TGTGCCAGTAGTATCCGGACAGGGTGGAATCAGCCCCAGCATTTT. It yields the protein CASSIRTGWNQPQHF.

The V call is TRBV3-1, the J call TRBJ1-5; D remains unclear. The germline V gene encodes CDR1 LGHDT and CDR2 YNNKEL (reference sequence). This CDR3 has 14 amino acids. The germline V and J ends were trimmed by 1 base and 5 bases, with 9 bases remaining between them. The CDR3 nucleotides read TGTGCCAGCAGCCAAGGGAGCTCTGATCAGCCCCAGCATTTT. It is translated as CASSQGSSDQPQHF.

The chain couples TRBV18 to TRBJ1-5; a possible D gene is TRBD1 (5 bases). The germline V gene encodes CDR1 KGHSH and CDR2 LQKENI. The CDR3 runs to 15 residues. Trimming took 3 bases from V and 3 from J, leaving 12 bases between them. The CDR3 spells CASSPPGGNNQPQHF. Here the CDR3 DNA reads TGTGCCAGCTCACCCCCGGGGGGGAACAATCAGCCCCAGCATTTT.

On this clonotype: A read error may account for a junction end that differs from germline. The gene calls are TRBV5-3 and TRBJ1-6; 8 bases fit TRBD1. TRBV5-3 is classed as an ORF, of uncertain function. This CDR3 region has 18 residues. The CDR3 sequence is CASSLDPFGTGYNSHLHF. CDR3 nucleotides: TGTGCCAGCAGCTTGGATCCCTTCGGGACAGGTTATAATTCACACCTCCACTTT.

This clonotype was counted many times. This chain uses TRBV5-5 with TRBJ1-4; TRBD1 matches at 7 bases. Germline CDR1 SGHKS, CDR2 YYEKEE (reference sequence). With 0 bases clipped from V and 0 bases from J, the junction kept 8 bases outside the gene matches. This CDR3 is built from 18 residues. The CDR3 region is CASSLGTGGFATNEKLFF. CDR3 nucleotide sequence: TGTGCCAGCAGCTTGGGGACAGGCGGATTTGCAACTAATGAAAAACTGTTTTTT.

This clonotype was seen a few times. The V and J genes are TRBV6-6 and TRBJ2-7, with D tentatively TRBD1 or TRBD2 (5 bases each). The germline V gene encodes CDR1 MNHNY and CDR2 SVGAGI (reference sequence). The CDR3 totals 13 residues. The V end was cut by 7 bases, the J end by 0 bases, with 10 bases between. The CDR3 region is CASKVGGSYEQYF. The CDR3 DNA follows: TGTGCCAGCAAAGTTGGGGGCTCCTACGAGCAGTACTTC.